The clone carrying this T cell receptor beta chain was counted ten times or more. Its matching antigen is unknown. This sample is drawn from a study of T cells after yellow fever vaccination. Across the whole study: The fractions with low cell numbers were processed using SMART-Seq v4 Ultra Low Input. Notes on the study in general: Clonotypes appearing in both CD4 and CD8 compartments existed, and their share was small. A large majority of primary-vaccination clones showed up again after the booster (roughly 96% CD4, around 88% CD8). Secondary responses were weaker yet peaked faster, day 5 versus 15.

Each CDR3 protein is one row after TCRdb ran MiXCR on the 5' RACE reads. This sample has about 510,000 distinct CDR3 sequences; less than 25% occur once, and the top ten carry 15% to 20%. The sequencing used PBMCs, collected roughly 23 days after the first yellow fever vaccination. This TCR derives from a man between 18 and 29 years old who received the YFV17D yellow fever vaccine.

The CDR3 sequence: CASSHRAVSNQPQHF. CDR3 DNA sequence: TGCGCCAGCAGCCACAGGGCCGTTAGCAATCAGCCCCAGCATTTT. The J gene is TRBJ1-5, the V gene TRBV4-1; possible D gene TRBD1, 5 bases. V was pared by 3 bases and J by 0 bases, with 9 bases between. Germline CDR1 reads MGHRA; CDR2 reads YSYEKL. The CDR3 totals 15 residues.